The 11 T cell receptor beta chains in this list originate from one sample, sequenced in a study of blood T cell repertoires in COVID-19. Sequencing used immunoSEQ multiplex PCR; TCRdb keeps in-frame clones, though not all of them. Of 200,000 to 250,000 clones listed, roughly 85% were seen once; the top ten hold roughly 4.6%. Sequencing was performed on peripheral blood. These receptor sequences come from a man aged 50-59 years with COVID-19, enrolled during active disease.

The rearrangement links TRBV18 to TRBJ1-5, with D perhaps matching TRBD1 (6 bases). Germline V gene lookup returns CDR1 KGHSH and CDR2 LQKENI. The germline V and J ends were trimmed by 4 bases and 1 base, with 8 bases remaining between them. The CDR3 runs 14 residues. In DNA form, the CDR3 reads TGTGCCAGCTCACAGGGACAAAGCAATCAGCCCCAGCATTTT. The encoded protein is CASSQGQSNQPQHF.

This clone has just one count. The CDR3 reads CASGLAGGTGELFF. The CDR3 DNA sequence: TGTGCCAGCGGGTTAGCGGGGGGCACCGGGGAGCTGTTTTTT. The chain carries TRBV7-3 and TRBJ2-2, with 10 bases identical to TRBD2. This CDR3 region has 14 residues. Germline CDR1 and CDR2: SGHTA and FQGTGA. The ends lost 8 bases at V and 4 bases at J; junction bases unmatched: 4.

The chain carries TRBV30 and TRBJ1-6; 7 bases line up with TRBD1. Per the germline V gene, CDR1 is GTSNPN and CDR2 is SVGIG (reference sequence). The CDR3 totals 14 residues. V was pared by 2 bases and J by 9 bases, with 7 bases of the junction left unmatched. CDR3 amino acids: CAWSLGQPLSPLHF. The CDR3 DNA reads TGTGCCTGGAGTTTGGGACAGCCTCTTTCACCCCTCCACTTT.

This clone has just one count. The V gene is TRBV3-1 (or the pseudogene TRBV3-2), the J gene TRBJ1-2; 11 bases line up with TRBD1. V shed 6 bases, J shed 7 bases, and the junction held 7 bases outside the gene matches. The CDR3 length is 14 residues. The germline CDR1 and CDR2 sequences are LGHDT and YNNKEL (reference sequence). The CDR3: CASRPGQGVGGYTF. The CDR3 DNA reads as TGTGCCAGCAGACCGGGACAGGGGGTAGGTGGCTACACCTTC.

V and J are TRBV24-1 and TRBJ2-7; 7 bases fit TRBD1. The CDR3 has 14 residues. Germline V lookup: CDR1 KGHDR, CDR2 SFDVKD. J was trimmed by 4 bases and V by 7 bases; bases with no gene match: 9. The CDR3 DNA follows: TGTGCCACCAGAACAAGACAGGGAACGTACGAGCAGTACTTC. Translated, it gives CATRTRQGTYEQYF.

V is TRBV5-1 and J is TRBJ1-2; TRBD1 aligns across 7 bases. Unmatched junction bases numbered 6, after V lost 0 bases and J lost 4 bases. Germline V gene data show CDR1 as SGHRS and CDR2 as YFSETQ. The CDR3 loop spans 15 amino acids. The CDR3 sequence: CASSLGQGPSYGYTF. In DNA form, the CDR3 reads TGCGCCAGCAGCTTGGGACAGGGCCCCTCCTATGGCTACACCTTC.

About this clone itself: Within the sample, other DNA sequences also encode this same CDR3. This sequence joins TRBV9 and TRBJ1-1, with a weak D call TRBD1 (6 bases). V was pared by 3 bases and J by 5 bases, with 11 bases between. The CDR3 consists of 13 residues. Germline assignment: CDR1 SGDLS and CDR2 YYNGEE. This CDR3 is CASSARQDTEAFF. The CDR3 DNA follows: TGTGCCAGCAGCGCCCGACAGGATACTGAAGCTTTCTTT.

V gene TRBV9 combines with J gene TRBJ2-3, with TRBD2 as a possible D gene (5 bases). This CDR3 is 15 amino acids long. V was pared by 0 bases and J by 2 bases, with 10 bases between. The germline CDR1 and CDR2 sequences are SGDLS and YYNGEE. This CDR3 reads CASSVAGSPTDTQYF. As DNA, the CDR3 is TGTGCCAGCAGCGTAGCGGGGAGCCCCACAGATACGCAGTATTTT.

V and J are TRBV28 and TRBJ1-3, with D possibly being TRBD1 (5 bases). Germline assignment: CDR1 MDHEN and CDR2 SYDVKM. The V end lost 4 bases, the J end lost 9 bases, and 10 bases lay between the germline ends. This CDR3 region has 12 residues. CDR3 sequence reads: CASSSGSSTIYF. In nucleotides, the CDR3 is TGTGCCAGCAGTTCAGGGTCCAGCACCATATATTTT.

The rearrangement uses TRBV5-1 and TRBJ2-5, with 8 nucleotides matching TRBD2. CDR3 length: 15 amino acids. The germline CDR1 and CDR2 sequences are SGHRS and YFSETQ. Trimming took 6 bases from V and 5 from J; bases not matched to a gene: 12. Here the CDR3 reads CASTPGRGALETQYF. The CDR3 DNA is TGCGCCAGCACACCCGGGCGGGGGGCACTGGAGACCCAGTACTTC. The full variable domain, in which reference TRBV5-1 and TRBJ2-5 provide the parts outside the CDR3, is KAGVTQTPRYLIKTRGQQVTLSCSPISGHRSVSWYQQTPGQGLQFLFEYFSETQRNKGNFPGRFSGRQFSNSRSEMNVSTLELGDSALYLCASTPGRGALETQYFGPGTRLLVL.

The chain has TRBV7-2 and TRBJ2-7; D might be TRBD2 (5 bases). This CDR3 region has 13 residues. Trimming pared 4 bases from V and 6 bases from J, leaving 13 bases between. CDR1 and CDR2 (germline): SGHTA, FQGNSA. CDR3 in DNA: TGTGCCAGCAGCTCATATCTCGGGGTCGAGCAGTACTTC. Translated, it gives CASSSYLGVEQYF.